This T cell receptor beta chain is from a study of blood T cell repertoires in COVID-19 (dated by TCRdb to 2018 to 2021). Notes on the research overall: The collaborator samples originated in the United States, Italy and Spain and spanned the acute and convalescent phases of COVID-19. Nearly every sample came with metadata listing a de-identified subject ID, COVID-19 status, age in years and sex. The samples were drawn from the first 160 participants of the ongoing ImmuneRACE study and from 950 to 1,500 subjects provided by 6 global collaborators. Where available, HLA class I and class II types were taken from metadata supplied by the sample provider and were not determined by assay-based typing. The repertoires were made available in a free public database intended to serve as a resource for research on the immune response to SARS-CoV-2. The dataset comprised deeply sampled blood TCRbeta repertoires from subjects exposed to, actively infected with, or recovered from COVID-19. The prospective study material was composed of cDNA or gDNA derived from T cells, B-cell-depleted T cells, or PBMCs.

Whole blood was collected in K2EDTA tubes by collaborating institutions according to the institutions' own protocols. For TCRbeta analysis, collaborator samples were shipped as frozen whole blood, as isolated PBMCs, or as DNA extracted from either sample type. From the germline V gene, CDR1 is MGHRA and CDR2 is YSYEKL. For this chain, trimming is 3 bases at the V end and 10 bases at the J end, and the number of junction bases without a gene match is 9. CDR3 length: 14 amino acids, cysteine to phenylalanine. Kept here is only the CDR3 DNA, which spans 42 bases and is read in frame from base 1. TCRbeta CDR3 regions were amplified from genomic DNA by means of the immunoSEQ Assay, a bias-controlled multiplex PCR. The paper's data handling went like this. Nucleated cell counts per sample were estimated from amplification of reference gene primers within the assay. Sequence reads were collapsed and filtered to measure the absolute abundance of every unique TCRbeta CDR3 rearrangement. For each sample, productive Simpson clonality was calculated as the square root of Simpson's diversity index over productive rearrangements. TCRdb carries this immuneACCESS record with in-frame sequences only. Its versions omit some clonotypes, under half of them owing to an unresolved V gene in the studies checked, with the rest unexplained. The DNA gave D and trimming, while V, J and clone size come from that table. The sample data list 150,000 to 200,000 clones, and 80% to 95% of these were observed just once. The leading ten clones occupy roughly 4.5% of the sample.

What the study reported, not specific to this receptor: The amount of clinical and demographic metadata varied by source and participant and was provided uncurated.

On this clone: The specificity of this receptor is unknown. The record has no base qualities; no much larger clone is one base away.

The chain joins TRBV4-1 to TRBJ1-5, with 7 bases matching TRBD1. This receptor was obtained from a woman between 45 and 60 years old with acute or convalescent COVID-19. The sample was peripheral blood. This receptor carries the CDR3 CASSQERQGGPQHF. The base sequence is TGCGCCAGCAGCCAGGAGAGACAGGGAGGACCCCAGCATTTT.